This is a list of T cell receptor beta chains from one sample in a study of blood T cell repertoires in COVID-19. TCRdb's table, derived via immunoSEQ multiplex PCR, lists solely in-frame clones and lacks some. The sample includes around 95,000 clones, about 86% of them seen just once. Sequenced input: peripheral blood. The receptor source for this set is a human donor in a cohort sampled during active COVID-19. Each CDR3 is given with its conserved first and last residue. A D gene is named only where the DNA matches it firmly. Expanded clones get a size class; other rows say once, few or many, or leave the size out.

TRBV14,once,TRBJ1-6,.,TGTGCCAGCAGCCTCGTTAATTCACCCCTCCACTTT,CASSLVNSPLHF
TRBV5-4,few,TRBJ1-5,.,TGTGCCAGCAGCTTGGATCGGGGTCTTAGTCAGCCCCAGCATTTT,CASSLDRGLSQPQHF
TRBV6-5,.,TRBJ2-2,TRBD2,TGTGCCAGCCGCAGCGGGGTAAACACCGGGGAGCTGTTTTTT,CASRSGVNTGELFF
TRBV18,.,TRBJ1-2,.,TGTGCCAGCTCACCCCCAGGGGTTCTGGACTATGGCTACACCTTC,CASSPPGVLDYGYTF
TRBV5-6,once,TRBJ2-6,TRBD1,TGTGCCAGCAGCCCAGAACAGGGGGCGCCTGGGGCCAACGTCCTGACTTTC,CASSPEQGAPGANVLTF
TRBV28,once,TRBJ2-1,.,TGTGCCAGCAGAGCCCAGGGACAGGCGGTAGCGGGAGTACGCAATGAGCAGTTCTTC,CASRAQGQAVAGVRNEQFF
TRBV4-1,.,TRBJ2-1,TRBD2,TGCGCCAGCAGCCAAGTCGGACTAGCGGGAGTAGGGAGACATTCGAATGAGCAGTTCTTC,CASSQVGLAGVGRHSNEQFF
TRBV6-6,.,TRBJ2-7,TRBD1,TGTGCCAGCAGCCGGTCCGGGACAGGTTTGTACGAGCAGTACTTC,CASSRSGTGLYEQYF
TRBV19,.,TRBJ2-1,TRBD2,TGTGCCAGTTTTAGCGGGGGTCTATACAATGAGCAGTTCTTC,CASFSGGLYNEQFF
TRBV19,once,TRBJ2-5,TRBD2,TGTGCCAGTAGGGGCCGGGTTGGAGCGGGAGACGAGACCCAGTACTTC,CASRGRVGAGDETQYF
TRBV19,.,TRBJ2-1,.,TGTGCCAGTAGTATGGGGAGCGGTTGGACCTACAATGAGCAGTTCTTC,CASSMGSGWTYNEQFF
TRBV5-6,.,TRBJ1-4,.,TGTGCCAGCAGCTTCGGGCAGGGTAGTGAAAAACTGTTTTTT,CASSFGQGSEKLFF
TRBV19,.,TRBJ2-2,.,TGTGCCACCGCGGGACAGATGAACACCGGGGAGCTGTTTTTT,CATAGQMNTGELFF
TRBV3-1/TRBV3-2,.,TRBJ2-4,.,TGTGCCAGCAGCCACCCCGACAAGCAGTACTTC,CASSHPDKQYF
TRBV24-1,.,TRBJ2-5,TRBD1,TGTGCCACCAGTGACAGAGGACAGGGTACGGGGACCCAGTACTTC,CATSDRGQGTGTQYF
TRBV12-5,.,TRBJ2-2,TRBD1,TGTGCTAGTGGTTTGGCAGGGGGAGCTAGCACCGGGGAGCTGTTTTTT,CASGLAGGASTGELFF
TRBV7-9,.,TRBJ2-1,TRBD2,TGTGCCAGCAGCCTTAGCGGGACATACAATGAGCAGTTCTTC,CASSLSGTYNEQFF
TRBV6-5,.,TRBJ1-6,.,TGTGCCAGCTTTCCGACACGTAATTCACCCCTCCACTTT,CASFPTRNSPLHF
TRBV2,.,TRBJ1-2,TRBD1,TGTGCCAGCAGTTGGACAGGGCCAGCTAACTATGGCTACACCTTC,CASSWTGPANYGYTF
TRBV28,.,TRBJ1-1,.,TGTGCCAGCAGTTTATCGACAGGGAACACTGAAGCTTTCTTT,CASSLSTGNTEAFF
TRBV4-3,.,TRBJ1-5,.,TGCGCCAGCAGCCAGGCTCCCGAGGGATCATCGCCCCAGCATTTT,CASSQAPEGSSPQHF
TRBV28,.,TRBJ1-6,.,TGTGCCAGCTGCGGGCGAGGCGGGTTACGATCACCCCTCCACTTT,CASCGRGGLRSPLHF
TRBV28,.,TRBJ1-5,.,TGTGCCAGCAACCAGGGTTATCAGCCCCAGCATTTT,CASNQGYQPQHF
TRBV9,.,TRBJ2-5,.,TGTGCCAGCAGCGCGAGCCCTCAGCGGCAAGAGACCCAGTACTTC,CASSASPQRQETQYF
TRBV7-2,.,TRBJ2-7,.,TGTGCCAGCAGCTTAGGGGCAGACCGCTACGAGCAGTACTTC,CASSLGADRYEQYF
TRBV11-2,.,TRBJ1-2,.,TGTGCCAGCAGCTTAGATTGGGGCGCAGGGGCCACGGGTGGCTACACCTTC,CASSLDWGAGATGGYTF
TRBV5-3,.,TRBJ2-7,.,TGTGCCAGAAGCTTCGCCGGAGCCTACGAGCAGTACTTC,CARSFAGAYEQYF
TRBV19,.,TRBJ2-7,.,TGTGCCAGTAGCCCCCCAGGCAGAGAAGTTTACGAGCAGTACTTC,CASSPPGREVYEQYF
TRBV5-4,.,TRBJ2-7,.,TGTGCCAGCAGCCAAAAAAGGAGCGCTAGCTCCTACGAGCAGTACTTC,CASSQKRSASSYEQYF
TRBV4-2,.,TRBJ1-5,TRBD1,TGTGCCAGCAGCCAAGCACAGGGGAATCAGCCCCAGCATTTT,CASSQAQGNQPQHF
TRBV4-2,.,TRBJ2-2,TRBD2,TGTGCCAGCAGCCTCGGACTAGCGGGAGAAACCGGGGAGCTGTTTTTT,CASSLGLAGETGELFF
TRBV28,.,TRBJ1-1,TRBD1,TGTGCCAGCAGAAGGACAGGGGGCGGTTATGTAGCTTTCTTT,CASRRTGGGYVAFF
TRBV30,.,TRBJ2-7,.,TGTGCCGGAATGGCTTACCCTACTAGCGAGCAGTACTTC,CAGMAYPTSEQYF
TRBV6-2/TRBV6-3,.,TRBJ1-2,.,TGTGCCAGCAGCCGCCGGACTAACGGCTACACCTTC,CASSRRTNGYTF
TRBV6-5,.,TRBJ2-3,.,TGTGCCAGCAGTTACGGGGGGTCCCGCACAGATACGCAGTATTTT,CASSYGGSRTDTQYF
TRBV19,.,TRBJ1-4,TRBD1,TGTGCCAGTAGTTTGACGGGACAGCCGAATGAAAAACTGTTTTTT,CASSLTGQPNEKLFF
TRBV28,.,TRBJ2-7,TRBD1,TGTGCCACCACAGGGGGTTTCGACGAGCAGTACTTC,CATTGGFDEQYF
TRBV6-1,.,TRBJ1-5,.,TGTGCCAGCAGTGAAGCATCATCCACCTGGGAGTTAATCTATCAGCCCCAGCATTTT,CASSEASSTWELIYQPQHF
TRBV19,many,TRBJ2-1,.,TGTGCCAGTAGTATATTTTCCAACGGGATCCTCTCCTTGAATGAGCAGTTCTTC,CASSIFSNGILSLNEQFF
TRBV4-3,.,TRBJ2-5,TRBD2,TGCGCCAGCAGCCAAATAGCGGGAGCCATGGTAGAGACCCAGTACTTC,CASSQIAGAMVETQYF
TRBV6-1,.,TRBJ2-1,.,TGTGCCAGCAGTGAAGGCAGGGGGAGGATTGAGCAGTTCTTC,CASSEGRGRIEQFF